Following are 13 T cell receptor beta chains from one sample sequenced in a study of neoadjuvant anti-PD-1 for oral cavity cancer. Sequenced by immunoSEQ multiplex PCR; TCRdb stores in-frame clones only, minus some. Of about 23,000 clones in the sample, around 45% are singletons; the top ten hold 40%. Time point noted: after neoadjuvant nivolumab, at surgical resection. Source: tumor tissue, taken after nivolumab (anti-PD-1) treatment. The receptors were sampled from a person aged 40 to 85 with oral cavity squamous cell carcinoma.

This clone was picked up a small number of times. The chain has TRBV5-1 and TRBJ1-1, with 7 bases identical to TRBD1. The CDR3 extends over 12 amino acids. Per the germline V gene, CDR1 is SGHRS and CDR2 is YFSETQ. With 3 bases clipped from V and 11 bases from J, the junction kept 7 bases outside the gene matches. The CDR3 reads CASSYSTGTAFF. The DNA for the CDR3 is TGCGCCAGCAGCTATTCGACAGGGACGGCTTTCTTT.

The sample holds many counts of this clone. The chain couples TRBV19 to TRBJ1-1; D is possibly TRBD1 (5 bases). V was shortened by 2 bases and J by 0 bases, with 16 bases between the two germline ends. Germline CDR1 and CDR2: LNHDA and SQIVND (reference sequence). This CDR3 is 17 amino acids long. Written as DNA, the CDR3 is TGTGCCAGTAGTATAATGAGGGGTGGAACAGTGAACACTGAAGCTTTCTTT. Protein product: CASSIMRGGTVNTEAFF.

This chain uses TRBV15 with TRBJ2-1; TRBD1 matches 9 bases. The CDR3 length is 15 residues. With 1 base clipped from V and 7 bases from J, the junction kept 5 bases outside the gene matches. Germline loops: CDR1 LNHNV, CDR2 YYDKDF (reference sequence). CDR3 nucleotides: TGTGCCACCAGCAGAGGGACAGGGGCTACAAATGAGCAGTTCTTC. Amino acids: CATSRGTGATNEQFF.

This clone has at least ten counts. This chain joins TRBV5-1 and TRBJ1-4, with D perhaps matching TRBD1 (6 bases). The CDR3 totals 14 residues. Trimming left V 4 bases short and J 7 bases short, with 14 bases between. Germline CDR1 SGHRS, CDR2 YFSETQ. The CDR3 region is CASSPGVRGEKLFF. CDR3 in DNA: TGCGCCAGCAGCCCCGGGGTCAGGGGTGAAAAACTGTTTTTT. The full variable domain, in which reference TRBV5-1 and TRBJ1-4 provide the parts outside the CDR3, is KAGVTQTPRYLIKTRGQQVTLSCSPISGHRSVSWYQQTPGQGLQFLFEYFSETQRNKGNFPGRFSGRQFSNSRSEMNVSTLELGDSALYLCASSPGVRGEKLFFGSGTQLSVL.

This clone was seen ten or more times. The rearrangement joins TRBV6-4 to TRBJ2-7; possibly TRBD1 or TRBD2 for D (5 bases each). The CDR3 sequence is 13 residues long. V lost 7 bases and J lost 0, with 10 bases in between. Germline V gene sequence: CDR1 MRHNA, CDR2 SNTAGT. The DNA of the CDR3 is TGTGCCAGCAAGGGACGGTTCTCCTACGAGCAGTACTTC. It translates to CASKGRFSYEQYF.

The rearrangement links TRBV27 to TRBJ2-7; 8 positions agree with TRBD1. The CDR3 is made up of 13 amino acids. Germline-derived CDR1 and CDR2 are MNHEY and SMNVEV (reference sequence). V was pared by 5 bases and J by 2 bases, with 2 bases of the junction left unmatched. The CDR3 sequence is CASSRTGPYEQYF. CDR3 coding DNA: TGTGCCAGCAGTCGGACAGGGCCCTACGAGCAGTACTTC.

CDR3 DNA sequence: TGTGCCAGCAGCGCCCTGACTTACCGAAACACCATATATTTT. It specifies CASSALTYRNTIYF. J is TRBJ1-3 and V is TRBV9; D is unresolved. Germline CDR1 reads SGDLS; CDR2 reads YYNGEE. The V end lost 3 bases, the J end lost 5 bases, and 12 bases lay between the germline ends. This CDR3 contains 14 residues.

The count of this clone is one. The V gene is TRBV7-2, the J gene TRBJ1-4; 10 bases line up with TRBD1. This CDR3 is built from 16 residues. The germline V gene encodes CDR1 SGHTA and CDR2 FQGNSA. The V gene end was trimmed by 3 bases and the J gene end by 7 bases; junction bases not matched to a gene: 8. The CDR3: CASSFQPGQGREKLFF. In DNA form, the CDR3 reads TGTGCCAGCAGCTTCCAACCGGGACAGGGGCGTGAAAAACTGTTTTTT.

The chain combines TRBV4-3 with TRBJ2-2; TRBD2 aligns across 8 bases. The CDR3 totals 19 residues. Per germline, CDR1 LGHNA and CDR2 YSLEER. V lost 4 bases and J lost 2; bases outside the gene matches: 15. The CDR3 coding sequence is TGCGCCAGCAGCCTCCTGCCTCCCCTTAGCGGGGCCAACACCGGGGAGCTGTTTTTT. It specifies CASSLLPPLSGANTGELFF.

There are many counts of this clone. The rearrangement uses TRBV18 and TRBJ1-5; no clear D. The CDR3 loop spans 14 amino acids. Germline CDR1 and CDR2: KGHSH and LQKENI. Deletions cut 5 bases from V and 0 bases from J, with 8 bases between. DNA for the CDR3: TGTGCCAGCTCAACATACTATAGCAATCAGCCCCAGCATTTT. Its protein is CASSTYYSNQPQHF. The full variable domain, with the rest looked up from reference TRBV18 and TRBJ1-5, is NAGVMQNPRHLVRRRGQEARLRCSPMKGHSHVYWYRQLPEEGLKFMVYLQKENIIDESGMPKERFSAEFPKEGPSILRIQQVVRGDSAAYFCASSTYYSNQPQHFGDGTRLSIL.

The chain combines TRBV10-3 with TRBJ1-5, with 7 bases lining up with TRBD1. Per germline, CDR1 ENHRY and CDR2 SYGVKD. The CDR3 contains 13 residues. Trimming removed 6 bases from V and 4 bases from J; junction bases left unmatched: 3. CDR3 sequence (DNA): TGTGCCATCAGCAGGGGGAAGAATCAGCCCCAGCATTTT. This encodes CAISRGKNQPQHF.

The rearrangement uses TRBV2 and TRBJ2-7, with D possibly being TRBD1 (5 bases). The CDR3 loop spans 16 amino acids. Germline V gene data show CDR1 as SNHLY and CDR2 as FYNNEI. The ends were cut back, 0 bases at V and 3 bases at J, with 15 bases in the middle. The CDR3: CASSEALPPRVYEQYF. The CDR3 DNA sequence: TGTGCCAGCAGTGAAGCGCTTCCCCCCAGGGTCTACGAGCAGTACTTC.

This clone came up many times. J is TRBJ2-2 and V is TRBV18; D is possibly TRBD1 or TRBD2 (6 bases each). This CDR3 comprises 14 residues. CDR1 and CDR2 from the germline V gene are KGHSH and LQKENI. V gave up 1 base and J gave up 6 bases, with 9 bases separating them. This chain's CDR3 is CASSPQGDSGELFF. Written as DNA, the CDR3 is TGTGCCAGCTCACCACAGGGGGACTCCGGGGAGCTGTTTTTT. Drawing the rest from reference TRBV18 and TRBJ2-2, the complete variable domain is NAGVMQNPRHLVRRRGQEARLRCSPMKGHSHVYWYRQLPEEGLKFMVYLQKENIIDESGMPKERFSAEFPKEGPSILRIQQVVRGDSAAYFCASSPQGDSGELFFGEGSRLTVL.